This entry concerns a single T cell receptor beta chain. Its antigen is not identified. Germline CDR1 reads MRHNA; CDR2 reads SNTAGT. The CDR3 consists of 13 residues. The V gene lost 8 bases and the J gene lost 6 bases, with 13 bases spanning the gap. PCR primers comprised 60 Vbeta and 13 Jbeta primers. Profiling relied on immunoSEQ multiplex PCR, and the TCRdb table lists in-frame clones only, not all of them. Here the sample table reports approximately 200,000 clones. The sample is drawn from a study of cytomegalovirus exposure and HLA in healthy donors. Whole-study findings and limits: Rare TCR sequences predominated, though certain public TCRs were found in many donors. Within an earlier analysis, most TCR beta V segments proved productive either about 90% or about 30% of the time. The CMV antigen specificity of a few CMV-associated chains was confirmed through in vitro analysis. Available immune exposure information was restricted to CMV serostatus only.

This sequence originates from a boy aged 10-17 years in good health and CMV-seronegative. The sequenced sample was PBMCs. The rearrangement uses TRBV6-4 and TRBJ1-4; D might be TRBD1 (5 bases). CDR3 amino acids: CASGTVRYEKLFF. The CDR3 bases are TGTGCCAGCGGGACTGTGCGGTATGAAAAACTGTTTTTT.